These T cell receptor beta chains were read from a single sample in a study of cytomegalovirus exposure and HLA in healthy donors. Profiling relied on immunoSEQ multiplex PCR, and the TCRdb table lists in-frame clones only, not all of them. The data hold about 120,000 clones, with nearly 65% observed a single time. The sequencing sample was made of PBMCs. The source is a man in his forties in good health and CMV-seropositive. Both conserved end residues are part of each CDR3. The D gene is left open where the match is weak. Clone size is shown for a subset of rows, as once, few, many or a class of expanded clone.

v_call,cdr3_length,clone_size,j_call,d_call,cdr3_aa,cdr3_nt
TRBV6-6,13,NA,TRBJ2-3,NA,CASSVPGTDTQYF,TGTGCCAGCAGTGTCCCGGGCACAGATACGCAGTATTTT
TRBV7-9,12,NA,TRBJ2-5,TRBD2,CASGTSGETQYF,TGTGCCAGCGGGACTAGCGGAGAGACCCAGTACTTC
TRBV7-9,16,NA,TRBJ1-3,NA,CASSQLLLGSGNTIYF,TGTGCCAGCAGCCAATTACTATTGGGCTCTGGAAACACCATATATTTT
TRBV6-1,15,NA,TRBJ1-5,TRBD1,CASVGQVISNQPQHF,TGTGCCAGCGTCGGACAGGTGATTAGCAATCAGCCCCAGCATTTT
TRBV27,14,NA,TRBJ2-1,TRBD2,CASRYGTSGSEQFF,TGTGCCAGCAGATATGGGACTAGCGGGAGTGAGCAGTTCTTC
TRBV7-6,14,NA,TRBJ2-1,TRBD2,CASTSGGTYNEQFF,TGTGCCAGCACCAGCGGGGGGACCTACAATGAGCAGTTCTTC
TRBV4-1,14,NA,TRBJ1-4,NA,CASSQFRGNEKLFF,TGCGCCAGCAGCCAGTTCCGGGGGAATGAAAAACTGTTTTTT
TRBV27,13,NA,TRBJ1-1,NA,CASSFTVNTEAFF,TGTGCCAGCAGTTTCACTGTGAACACTGAAGCTTTCTTT
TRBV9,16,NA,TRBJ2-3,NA,CASSVGNLYYTDTQYF,TGTGCCAGCAGCGTAGGGAACCTATACTACACAGATACGCAGTATTTT
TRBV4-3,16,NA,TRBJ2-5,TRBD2,CASSQDVGGRSETQYF,TGCGCCAGCAGCCAAGATGTAGGCGGGAGATCGGAGACCCAGTACTTC
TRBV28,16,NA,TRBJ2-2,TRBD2,CASSFSTGTTLGELFF,TGTGCCAGCAGTTTCTCTACCGGGACTACCCTCGGGGAGCTGTTTTTT
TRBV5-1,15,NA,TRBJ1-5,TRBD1,CASSLGTGSIGAQHF,TGCGCCAGCAGCTTGGGGACAGGGAGCATAGGGGCCCAGCATTTT
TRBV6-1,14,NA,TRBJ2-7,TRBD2,CASSGTSTSYEQYF,TGTGCCAGCAGTGGGACTAGCACCTCCTACGAGCAGTACTTC
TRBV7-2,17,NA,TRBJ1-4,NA,CASSLWTGMMSNEKLFF,TGTGCCAGCAGCTTATGGACGGGGATGATGTCTAATGAAAAACTGTTTTTT
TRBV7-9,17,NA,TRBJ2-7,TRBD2,CASSLGLAGGSAYEQYF,TGTGCCAGCAGCCTCGGGCTAGCGGGAGGGTCGGCCTACGAGCAGTACTTC
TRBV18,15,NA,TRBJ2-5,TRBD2,CASSLTSGGEETQYF,TGTGCCAGCTCACTGACTAGCGGGGGCGAAGAGACCCAGTACTTC
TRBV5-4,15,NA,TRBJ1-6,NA,CASSLVYRSDSPLHF,TGTGCCAGCAGCTTGGTGTACAGGAGCGATTCACCCCTCCACTTT
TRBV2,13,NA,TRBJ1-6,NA,CASRGTPNSPLHF,TGTGCCAGCAGAGGGACTCCCAATTCACCCCTCCACTTT
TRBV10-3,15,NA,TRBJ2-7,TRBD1,CAISEGTGETYEQYF,TGTGCCATCAGTGAGGGGACAGGAGAAACCTACGAGCAGTACTTC
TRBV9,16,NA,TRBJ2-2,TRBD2,CASSALAGGHTGELFF,TGTGCCAGCAGTGCCCTAGCGGGAGGACACACCGGGGAGCTGTTTTTT
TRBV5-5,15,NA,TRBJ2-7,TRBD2,CASSPGLAGSYEQYF,TGTGCCAGCAGCCCTGGACTAGCGGGCTCCTACGAGCAGTACTTC
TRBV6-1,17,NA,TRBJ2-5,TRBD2,CASSEWGRGGHQETQYF,TGTGCCAGCAGTGAATGGGGGCGGGGGGGCCACCAAGAGACCCAGTACTTC
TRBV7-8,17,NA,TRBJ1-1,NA,CASAFVSEGRGGTEAFF,TGTGCCAGCGCCTTTGTTTCAGAGGGGCGCGGGGGCACTGAAGCTTTCTTT
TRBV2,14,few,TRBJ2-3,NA,CASREGTYTDTQYF,TGTGCCAGCAGGGAGGGGACTTACACAGATACGCAGTATTTT
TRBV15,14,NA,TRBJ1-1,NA,CATSRGAGITEAFF,TGTGCCACCAGCAGAGGAGCAGGGATAACTGAAGCTTTCTTT
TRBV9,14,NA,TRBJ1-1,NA,CASSVGLANTEAFF,TGTGCCAGCAGCGTAGGGCTTGCGAACACTGAAGCTTTCTTT
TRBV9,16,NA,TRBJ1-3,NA,CASSKRSGVDGNTIYF,TGTGCCAGCAGCAAGAGATCAGGGGTGGATGGAAACACCATATATTTT
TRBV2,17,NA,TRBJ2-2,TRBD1,CATTPGQGPKGTGELFF,TGTGCCACCACACCGGGACAGGGACCTAAGGGCACCGGGGAGCTGTTTTTT
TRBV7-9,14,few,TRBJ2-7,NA,CASSPEGNSYEQYF,TGTGCCAGCAGCCCCGAGGGCAACTCCTACGAGCAGTACTTC
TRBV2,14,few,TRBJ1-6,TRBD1,CASTGQGENSPLHF,TGTGCCAGCACCGGACAGGGGGAGAATTCACCCCTCCACTTT
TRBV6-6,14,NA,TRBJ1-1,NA,CATNSWGEDTEAFF,TGTGCCACCAACAGTTGGGGGGAGGACACTGAAGCTTTCTTT
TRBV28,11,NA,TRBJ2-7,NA,CASTYGYEQYF,TGTGCCAGCACTTACGGCTACGAGCAGTACTTC